The T cell receptor (beta chain) under discussion was sequenced for a study of shared clonotypes between healthy human individuals. Across the whole study: The cohort comprised a couple of women and a few men. Their ages spanned 18 to 49 years. Study-wide results and caveats: On the whole, naive subsets had larger estimated richness than memory subsets had.

Concerning this clone: Its antigen is unknown.

For sorted subsets, about 190 ng DNA per replicate equaled tens of thousands of T cell genomes. TCRdb's table, derived via immunoSEQ multiplex PCR, lists solely in-frame clones and lacks some. The sample has around 2.3 million clones; approximately 94% are singletons. Caucasian adults living in Nashville, Tennessee, provided all samples. Sequenced sample: naive CD4+ T cells sorted from blood. Stated subset: CD45RA+ positively selected. The TCR was taken from a man aged 18 to 30 in good health.

The DNA for the CDR3 is TGTGCCAGCAGCCCTAGACTAGCGGGGGGGATGGATACGCAGTATTTT. Translated: CASSPRLAGGMDTQYF. This chain connects TRBV7-3 to TRBJ2-3; 14 positions agree with TRBD2. Per germline, CDR1 SGHTA and CDR2 FQGTGA. Losses at the gene ends were 5 bases for V and 6 bases for J; bases not matched to a gene: 7. This CDR3 is 16 amino acids long.